This T cell receptor beta chain was recovered during a study of T cell repertoires in cytomegalovirus infection. The wider study: Indications of both CMV infection and matching HLA type were provided by public TCR beta signatures. Broader study findings: Using cumulative public TCR beta family frequency, the authors identified those who carried CMV together with the relevant HLA.

TCRdb re-analysed the reads in MiXCR, keeping a single row per CDR3 protein. The sample includes approximately 34,000 distinct CDR3 sequences, approximately 52% of them seen just once. Worth noting for this clonotype: Its cognate antigen is unknown.

Trimming took 7 bases from V and 0 from J, leaving 10 bases between them. The CDR3 is 13 residues long. Per the germline V gene, CDR1 is MNHEY and CDR2 is SVGEGT. The chain couples TRBV6-2 or TRBV6-3 to TRBJ2-7, with D perhaps matching TRBD1 (6 bases). The source is a human donor in good health (CMV status not recorded). Some clones in this sample may be carry-over from other donors' samples. Material: CD8+ T cells from cultured PBMCs, obtained from culture after CMV antigen stimulation. CDR3 DNA: TGTGCCAGCAACTCAGGGGCCTCCTACGAGCAGTACTTC. Its translation: CASNSGASYEQYF.